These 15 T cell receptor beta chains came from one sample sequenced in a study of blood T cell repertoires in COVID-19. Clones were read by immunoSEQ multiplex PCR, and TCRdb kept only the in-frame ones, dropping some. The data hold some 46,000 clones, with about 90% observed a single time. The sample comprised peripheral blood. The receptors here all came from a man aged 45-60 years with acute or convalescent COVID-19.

CDR3 in DNA: TGTGCCACCGGCGGGGTCAACTATGGCTACACCTTC. Residues: CATGGVNYGYTF. The chain has TRBV24-1 and TRBJ1-2; D gene unclear. The CDR3 is 12 residues long. Germline CDR1 KGHDR, CDR2 SFDVKD. Trimming stripped 9 bases from V and 2 bases from J, with 9 bases between.

As DNA, the CDR3 is TGTGCCAGCAGTTCGGGACAGGGGTATTCACCCCTCCACTTT. It specifies CASSSGQGYSPLHF. J is TRBJ1-6 and V is TRBV28; 10 positions agree with TRBD1. Trimming at V came to 4 bases and at J to 8 bases, leaving 2 bases not matched to a gene. Germline V CDR1 and CDR2: MDHEN, SYDVKM. The length of the CDR3 is 14 residues.

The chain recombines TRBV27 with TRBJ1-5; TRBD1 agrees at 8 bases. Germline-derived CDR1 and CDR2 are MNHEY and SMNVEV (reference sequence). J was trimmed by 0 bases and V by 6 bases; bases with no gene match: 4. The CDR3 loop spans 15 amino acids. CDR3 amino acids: CASRWTGNSNQPQHF. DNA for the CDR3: TGTGCCAGCAGATGGACAGGGAATAGCAATCAGCCCCAGCATTTT.

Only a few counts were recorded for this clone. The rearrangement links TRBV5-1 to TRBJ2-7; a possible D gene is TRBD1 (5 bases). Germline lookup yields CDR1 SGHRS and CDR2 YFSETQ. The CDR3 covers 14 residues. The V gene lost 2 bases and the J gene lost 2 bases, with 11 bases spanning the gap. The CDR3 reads CASSFSDNTYEQYF. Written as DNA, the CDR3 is TGCGCCAGCAGCTTTTCGGACAACACCTACGAGCAGTACTTC.

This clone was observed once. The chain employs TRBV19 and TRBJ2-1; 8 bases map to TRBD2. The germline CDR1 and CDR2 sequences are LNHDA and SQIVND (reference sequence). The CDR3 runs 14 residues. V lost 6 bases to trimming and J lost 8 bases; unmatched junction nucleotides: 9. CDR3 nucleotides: TGTGCCAGTAGGAGTTCGGGGGGGGTGCATGAGCAGTTCTTC. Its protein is CASRSSGGVHEQFF.

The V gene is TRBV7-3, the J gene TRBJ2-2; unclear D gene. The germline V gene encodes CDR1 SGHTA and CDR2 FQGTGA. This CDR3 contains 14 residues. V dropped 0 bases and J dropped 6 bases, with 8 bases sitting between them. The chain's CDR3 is CASSLTQNSGELFF. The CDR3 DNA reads TGTGCCAGCAGCTTAACCCAAAACTCCGGGGAGCTGTTTTTT.

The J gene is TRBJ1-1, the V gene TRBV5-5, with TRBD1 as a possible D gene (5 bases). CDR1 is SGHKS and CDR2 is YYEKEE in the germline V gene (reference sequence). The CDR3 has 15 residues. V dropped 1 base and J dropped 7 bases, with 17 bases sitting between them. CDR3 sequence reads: CASSLLWRGKFEAFF. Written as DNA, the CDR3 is TGTGCCAGCAGCTTGTTGTGGAGGGGAAAGTTTGAAGCTTTCTTT.

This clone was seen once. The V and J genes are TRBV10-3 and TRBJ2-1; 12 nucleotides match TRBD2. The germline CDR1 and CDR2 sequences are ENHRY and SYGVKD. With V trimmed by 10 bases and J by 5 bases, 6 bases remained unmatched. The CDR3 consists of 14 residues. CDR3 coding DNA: TGTGCCACTCGACTAGCGGGGGCTAACAATGAGCAGTTCTTC. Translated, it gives CATRLAGANNEQFF.

DNA of the CDR3: TGCGCCAGCAGCCAAGCCCTACTCACCTACGAGCAGTACTTC. Translating it yields CASSQALLTYEQYF. This rearrangement joins TRBV4-1 to TRBJ2-7; D is ambiguous. With 1 base removed from V and 2 bases from J, the gap between germline ends came to 9 bases. CDR1 and CDR2 (germline): MGHRA, YSYEKL. The CDR3 extends over 14 amino acids.

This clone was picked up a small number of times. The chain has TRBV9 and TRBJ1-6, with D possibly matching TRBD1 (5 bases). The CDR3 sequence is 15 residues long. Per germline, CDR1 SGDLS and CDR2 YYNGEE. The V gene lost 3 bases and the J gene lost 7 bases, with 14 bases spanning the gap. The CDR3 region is CASSAGGGGNSPLHF. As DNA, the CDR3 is TGTGCCAGCAGCGCTGGAGGTGGGGGGAATTCACCCCTCCACTTT.

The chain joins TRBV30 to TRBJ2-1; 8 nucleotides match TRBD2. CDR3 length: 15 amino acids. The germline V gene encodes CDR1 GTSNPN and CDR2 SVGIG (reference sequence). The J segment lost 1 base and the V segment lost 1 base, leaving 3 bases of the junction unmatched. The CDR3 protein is CAWSGLALSYNEQFF. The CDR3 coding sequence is TGTGCCTGGAGTGGACTAGCGTTGTCCTACAATGAGCAGTTCTTC.

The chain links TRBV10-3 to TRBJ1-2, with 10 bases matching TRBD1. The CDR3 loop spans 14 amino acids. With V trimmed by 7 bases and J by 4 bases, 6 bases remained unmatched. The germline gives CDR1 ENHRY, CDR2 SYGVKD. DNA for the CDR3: TGTGCCATCAAGGGGACAGGGGATAGCTATGGCTACACCTTC. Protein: CAIKGTGDSYGYTF.

The DNA of the CDR3 is TGTGCCAGCAGCCAAGAAGGCAGGGGGGACACCATATATTTT. It encodes CASSQEGRGDTIYF. The rearrangement joins TRBV4-2 to TRBJ1-3; 7 bases align to TRBD1. The CDR3 is 14 amino acids. The germline V gene encodes CDR1 LGHNA and CDR2 YNFKEQ. V was pared by 0 bases and J by 8 bases, with 4 bases of the junction left unmatched.

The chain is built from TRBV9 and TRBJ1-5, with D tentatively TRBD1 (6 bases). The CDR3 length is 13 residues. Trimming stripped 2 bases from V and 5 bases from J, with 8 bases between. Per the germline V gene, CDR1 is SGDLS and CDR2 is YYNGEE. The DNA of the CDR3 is TGTGCCAGCAGCGTGGACAGCGATCAGCCCCAGCATTTT. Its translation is CASSVDSDQPQHF. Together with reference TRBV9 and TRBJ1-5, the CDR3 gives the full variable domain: DSGVTQTPKHLITATGQRVTLRCSPRSGDLSVYWYQQSLDQGLQFLIQYYNGEERAKGNILERFSAQQFPDLHSELNLSSLELGDSALYFCASSVDSDQPQHFGDGTRLSIL.

The CDR3 protein is CAWSSSGGYNEQFF. The DNA for the CDR3 is TGTGCCTGGAGTTCAAGCGGGGGTTACAATGAGCAGTTCTTC. The chain links TRBV30 to TRBJ2-1, with 8 bases matching TRBD2. The V and J ends lost 2 bases and 4 bases, in that order; junction bases with no gene match: 4. Germline CDR1 is GTSNPN and CDR2 is SVGIG (reference sequence). The CDR3 runs to 14 residues.